The clone carrying this TCR beta chain occurred a few times. What it binds is not known. As TCR cDNA was made by 5'RACE template switching, a universal primer site and UMIs were added. TCRdb re-analysed the 5' RACE reads in MiXCR, keeping a single row per CDR3 protein. The sample lists 350,000 to 450,000 distinct CDR3 sequences, roughly 6.1% seen once, with approximately 15% in the top ten. V lost 4 bases, J lost 6 bases, and 12 bases lay in between. Germline CDR1 is SEHNR and CDR2 is FQNEAQ (reference sequence). This CDR3 has 14 amino acids. The data are from a study of T cells after yellow fever vaccination. Study-wide context: SMART-Seq v4 Ultra Low Input prepared the low-cell-number fractions. Study-level points and caveats: FACS-sorted repertoires could harbor abundant contaminating bulk-population clonotypes. Post-booster repertoires again held most primary-vaccination clones (about 95% CD4, roughly 90% CD8).

The chain couples TRBV7-9 to TRBJ1-4; unclear D gene. Sequencing was performed on PBMCs, taken 5 days after the yellow fever booster vaccination. This TCR came from a man aged 25 to 40 who received the YFV17D yellow fever vaccine. CDR3 region: CASSYAGPDEKLFF. Here the CDR3 DNA reads TGTGCCAGCAGCTATGCAGGCCCTGATGAAAAACTGTTTTTT.